This passage covers 19 T cell receptor beta chains from one sample sequenced in a study of T-cell reconstitution after alpha-beta-depleted transplantation in children. Unique molecular identifiers featured in how the TCRbeta library was prepared. TCRdb reanalysed the PCR reads using MiXCR and keeps one entry per CDR3 protein. The sample shows about 510,000 distinct CDR3 sequences, about 10% of them seen only once. The sample here was PBMCs, mostly from graft donor cells, taken 180 days after TCRalphabeta/CD19-depleted stem cell transplant. The receptor source for this set is a female patient between 2 and 15 years old who had a stem cell transplant for aplastic anemia, so the T cells may come from the graft donor.

This rearrangement joins TRBV20-1 to TRBJ2-1; TRBD1 aligns across 9 bases. Germline V CDR1 and CDR2: DFQATT, SNEGSKA (reference sequence). J lost 5 bases, V lost 5 bases, and 7 bases had no gene match. The CDR3 runs to 14 residues. The CDR3 DNA follows: TGCAGTGCTGTCCGGGACAGGGTACACAATGAGCAGTTCTTC. As protein: CSAVRDRVHNEQFF.

For the CDR3, the DNA is TGCAGCGTTGAAGATACCTCGGTGGGGGCAGTAAACATTCAGTACTTC. The encoded protein is CSVEDTSVGAVNIQYF. This chain uses TRBV29-1 with TRBJ2-4; a possible D gene is TRBD1 (6 bases). Germline V lookup: CDR1 SQVTM, CDR2 ANQGSEA. The V end lost 0 bases, the J end lost 6 bases, and 18 bases lay between the germline ends. The CDR3 is made up of 16 amino acids.

This clonotype was seen more than once but under ten times. The gene calls are TRBV9 and TRBJ2-1; D possibly uses TRBD1 or TRBD2 (5 bases each). The CDR3 loop spans 16 amino acids. Germline V gene sequence: CDR1 SGDLS, CDR2 YYNGEE. The V and J ends lost 4 bases and 0 bases respectively, with 14 bases between them. The CDR3 here is CASSPGPSFSYNEQFF. CDR3 nucleotide sequence: TGTGCCAGCAGCCCGGGACCTTCCTTCTCCTACAATGAGCAGTTCTTC.

This clonotype was recorded a few times. The chain is built from TRBV20-1 and TRBJ2-2, with D perhaps assigned TRBD1 or TRBD2 (5 bases each). Germline V gene data show CDR1 as DFQATT and CDR2 as SNEGSKA (reference sequence). Trimming removed 1 base at V and 6 bases at J, with 9 bases between. This CDR3 is built from 13 residues. CDR3 bases: TGCAGTGCTAGAGGCATGGGGGCCGGGGAGCTGTTTTTT. It yields the protein CSARGMGAGELFF.

The chain has TRBV11-2 and TRBJ1-1; D remains ambiguous. Looked up from germline, CDR1 is SGHAT and CDR2 is FQNNGV. V gave up 5 bases and J gave up 0 bases, with 10 bases separating them. CDR3 length: 14 amino acids. The CDR3 protein is CASSPHNMNTEAFF. CDR3 coding DNA: TGTGCCAGCAGCCCGCACAACATGAACACTGAAGCTTTCTTT.

J is TRBJ2-1 and V is TRBV6-2 or TRBV6-3; D is unresolved. V was shortened by 9 bases and J by 3 bases, with 12 bases between the two germline ends. Germline lookup yields CDR1 MNHEY and CDR2 SVGEGT. This CDR3 spans 13 amino acids. The CDR3 DNA reads as TGTGCCAGTCCCGTAAGGTTCTACAATGAGCAGTTCTTC. Translating it yields CASPVRFYNEQFF.

Only a few counts were recorded for this clonotype. The chain links TRBV12-3 or TRBV12-4 to TRBJ1-4; tentative D call: TRBD1 (5 bases). With 6 bases removed from V and 7 bases from J, the gap between germline ends came to 15 bases. CDR3 length: 14 residues. CDR3 sequence reads: CASRRLGGPEKLFF. The CDR3 DNA sequence: TGTGCCAGCAGAAGGTTGGGGGGACCTGAAAAACTGTTTTTT.

The rearrangement links TRBV15 to TRBJ1-4, with D tentatively TRBD1 (5 bases). Germline values: CDR1 LNHNV, CDR2 YYDKDF (reference sequence). This CDR3 region has 19 residues. V was pared by 0 bases and J by 4 bases, with 21 bases between. In DNA, the CDR3 is TGTGCCACCAGCAGAGATGAGGGGACGGCCCATTCCGATAATGAAAAACTGTTTTTT. The encoded protein is CATSRDEGTAHSDNEKLFF. Full variable domain (remainder filled in from reference TRBV15 and TRBJ1-4): DAMVIQNPRYQVTQFGKPVTLSCSQTLNHNVMYWYQQKSSQAPKLLFHYYDKDFNNEADTPDNFQSRRPNTSFCFLDIRSPGLGDTAMYLCATSRDEGTAHSDNEKLFFGSGTQLSVL.

This clonotype was counted at least ten times. This chain joins TRBV9 and TRBJ2-2, with 7 positions matching TRBD1. Germline assignment: CDR1 SGDLS and CDR2 YYNGEE. V dropped 7 bases and J dropped 2; count of bases not matched to a gene: 5. This CDR3 region has 14 residues. The DNA of the CDR3 is TGTGCCAGCGGTCGACAGGGTAACACCGGGGAGCTGTTTTTT. It translates to CASGRQGNTGELFF.

The rearrangement uses TRBV6-5 and TRBJ1-2; D remains unclear. Between the trimmed V and J ends, which lost 4 bases and 5 bases, there was a span of 14 bases. The CDR3 sequence is 14 residues long. Germline CDR1 is MNHEY and CDR2 is SVGAGI. The DNA for the CDR3 is TGTGCCAGCAGTTCCCCGGGGAGCGGGTATGGCTACACCTTC. It is translated as CASSSPGSGYGYTF.

This clonotype has a handful of counts. The rearrangement links TRBV12-3 or TRBV12-4 to TRBJ2-5; the D gene is possibly TRBD2 (6 bases). The V gene lost 2 bases and the J gene lost 5 bases, with 12 bases spanning the gap. The CDR3 has 14 residues. DNA of the CDR3: TGTGCCAGCAGTTTAAGAGACAGCGGGGAGACCCAGTACTTC. Translated, it gives CASSLRDSGETQYF.

V and J are TRBV27 and TRBJ2-3; D not resolved. CDR3 length: 15 residues. Germline V gene lookup returns CDR1 MNHEY and CDR2 SMNVEV (reference sequence). The germline V and J ends were trimmed by 6 bases and 3 bases, with 16 bases remaining between them. CDR3 loop: CASRYTKALTDTQYF. The CDR3 bases are TGTGCCAGCAGATACACAAAGGCGCTTACAGATACGCAGTATTTT.

The gene calls are TRBV15 and TRBJ2-7; D gene uncertain. The CDR3 loop spans 13 amino acids. Trimming cost V 11 bases and J 6 bases, with 20 bases left between them. Germline V CDR1 and CDR2: LNHNV, YYDKDF (reference sequence). Here the CDR3 reads CAASTARHSEQYV. The DNA for the CDR3 is TGTGCCGCCTCGACGGCTCGACACTCCGAGCAGTACGTC.

The chain uses TRBV9 and TRBJ1-1; D ambiguous. The germline gives CDR1 SGDLS, CDR2 YYNGEE. Trimming removed 6 bases at V and 1 base at J, with 13 bases between. The CDR3 runs to 14 residues. The CDR3 nucleotides are TGTGCCAGCACCCCCGGGAGGCAGAACACTGAAGCTTTCTTT. Encoded protein: CASTPGRQNTEAFF. The full variable domain, in which reference TRBV9 and TRBJ1-1 provide the parts outside the CDR3, is DSGVTQTPKHLITATGQRVTLRCSPRSGDLSVYWYQQSLDQGLQFLIQYYNGEERAKGNILERFSAQQFPDLHSELNLSSLELGDSALYFCASTPGRQNTEAFFGQGTRLTVV.

This clonotype was counted only a few times. The chain uses TRBV10-3 and TRBJ1-1, with 9 bases that match TRBD1. V dropped 2 bases and J dropped 4; count of bases not matched to a gene: 8. The CDR3 is made up of 16 amino acids. The germline CDR1 and CDR2 sequences are ENHRY and SYGVKD. CDR3 sequence (DNA): TGTGCCATCAGTGAGGTACGGGGACAGGGTGGCACTGAAGCTTTCTTT. Its translation: CAISEVRGQGGTEAFF.

This clonotype was detected ten times or more. This sequence joins TRBV7-2 and TRBJ1-5, with 9 bases matching TRBD1. V trimming: 5 bases; J trimming: 4 bases; junction bases outside the gene matches: 6. CDR1 SGHTA and CDR2 FQGNSA come from the germline V gene. This CDR3 is 15 amino acids long. CDR3 in DNA: TGTGCCAGCAGCATACAGGGGGCGAGGAATCAGCCCCAGCATTTT. Its translation: CASSIQGARNQPQHF.

The chain has TRBV20-1 and TRBJ2-2, with a weak D call TRBD2 (5 bases). Germline CDR1 reads DFQATT; CDR2 reads SNEGSKA (reference sequence). V lost 0 bases, J lost 7 bases, and 18 bases lay in between. The CDR3 has 16 amino acids. The CDR3 spells CSARERRLSVLGELFF. CDR3 DNA: TGCAGTGCTAGAGAGAGAAGACTAAGCGTGCTCGGGGAGCTGTTTTTT.

This clonotype was picked up a small number of times. The chain is built from TRBV28 and TRBJ2-2; D remains unclear. The CDR3 spans 15 residues. Trimming pared 6 bases from V and 3 bases from J, leaving 14 bases between. Germline loops: CDR1 MDHEN, CDR2 SYDVKM. Here the CDR3 reads CASSSRKRDTGELFF. Written as DNA, the CDR3 is TGTGCCAGCAGCTCTAGGAAGAGAGACACCGGGGAGCTGTTTTTT.

This clonotype was seen many times. The chain has TRBV6-5 and TRBJ2-1; D gene ambiguous. V was pared by 0 bases and J by 1 base, with 1 base between. The CDR3 contains 13 residues. Germline CDR1 reads MNHEY; CDR2 reads SVGAGI. CDR3 residues: CASSYSSYNEQFF. In DNA, the CDR3 is TGTGCCAGCAGTTACTCGTCCTACAATGAGCAGTTCTTC.